The present TCR beta chain was sequenced within a study of T cells after yellow fever vaccination. Overall study findings and caveats: From the bulk population, abundant clonotypes could contaminate and appear within FACS-sorted repertoires.

As to this clonotype: What it binds is not known.

TCRdb re-called the 5' RACE reads through MiXCR, storing one row per CDR3 protein. The sample has 200,000 to 250,000 distinct CDR3 sequences; about 3% are singletons. This CDR3 comprises 14 residues. Trimming took 2 bases from V and 5 from J, leaving 15 bases between them. CDR1 and CDR2 (germline): GTSNPN, SVGIG (reference sequence). Sequencing used CD4+ T cells sorted from PBMCs, obtained 10 days after the yellow fever booster vaccination. J is TRBJ1-2 and V is TRBV30; tentative D call: TRBD1 (6 bases). This receptor was taken from a young man who received the YFV17D yellow fever vaccine. CDR3 nucleotide sequence: TGTGCCTGGAGTATAGCAGGGGTTTTATATGGCTACACCTTC. This encodes CAWSIAGVLYGYTF.